These 16 T cell receptor beta chains came from one sample sequenced in a study of blood T cell repertoires in COVID-19. The table came from immunoSEQ multiplex PCR; TCRdb's copy has only in-frame clones and leaves some out. The table has approximately 230,000 clones, roughly 90% seen once; the top ten hold about 2.1%. The sample comprised peripheral blood. Source of these receptors: a woman aged 40 to 49 who had recovered from COVID-19.

Written as DNA, the CDR3 is TGTGCCAGCAGCCCAGAGCACGACAGAAGAAATGAAAAACTGTTTTTT. Translating it yields CASSPEHDRRNEKLFF. V usage is TRBV4-2 and J usage is TRBJ1-4, with D possibly being TRBD1 (5 bases). Trimming left V 4 bases short and J 5 bases short, with 17 bases between. CDR1 is LGHNA and CDR2 is YNFKEQ in the germline V gene. The CDR3 covers 16 residues.

The J gene is TRBJ1-3, the V gene TRBV19; D is undetermined. In germline, CDR1 is LNHDA, CDR2 SQIVND (reference sequence). The length of the CDR3 is 15 residues. Trimming removed 1 base from V and 5 bases from J, with 12 bases in between. CDR3 sequence: CASSIVTDSRNTIYF. The CDR3 nucleotides read TGTGCCAGTAGTATAGTTACAGATTCCAGAAACACCATATATTTT.

The gene calls are TRBV7-9 and TRBJ1-3; possible D gene TRBD1, 5 bases. The CDR3 consists of 15 residues. Trimming took off 9 bases at V and 0 bases at J, with 15 bases between the two ends. Germline loops: CDR1 SEHNR, CDR2 FQNEAQ (reference sequence). CDR3 in DNA: TGTGCCAGTTCCTTCGACAGAAACTCTGGAAACACCATATATTTT. Translation gives CASSFDRNSGNTIYF. The full variable domain, its missing parts supplied by reference TRBV7-9 and TRBJ1-3, is DTGVSQNPRHKITKRGQNVTFRCDPISEHNRLYWYRQTLGQGPEFLTYFQNEAQLEKSRLLSDRFSAERPKGSFSTLEIQRTEQGDSAMYLCASSFDRNSGNTIYFGEGSWLTVV.

The chain couples TRBV19 to TRBJ2-7; 11 positions match TRBD2. Looked up from germline, CDR1 is LNHDA and CDR2 is SQIVND (reference sequence). CDR3 length: 15 amino acids. After removal of 5 bases from V and 4 bases from J, the junction contained 7 bases not matched to a gene. The CDR3 protein is CASSVGTSGRYEQYF. The CDR3 nucleotides read TGTGCCAGTAGTGTCGGGACTAGCGGAAGGTACGAGCAGTACTTC.

The chain combines TRBV27 with TRBJ2-1, with 10 bases fitting TRBD2. The J segment lost 4 bases and the V segment lost 5 bases, leaving 5 bases of the junction unmatched. Germline V gene lookup returns CDR1 MNHEY and CDR2 SMNVEV (reference sequence). This CDR3 is built from 15 residues. CDR3 sequence reads: CASSTTSGRYNEQFF. The CDR3 nucleotides read TGTGCCAGCAGTACGACTAGCGGGCGTTACAATGAGCAGTTCTTC.

The gene calls are TRBV5-8 and TRBJ2-2; 15 bases line up with TRBD2. The CDR3 extends over 19 amino acids. CDR1 SGHTS and CDR2 YDEGEE come from the germline V gene. The ends lost 4 bases at V and 5 bases at J; junction bases unmatched: 12. The CDR3 DNA reads as TGTGCCAGCAGCACAGGACTAGCGGGAGGGCCAGTGAATACCGGGGAGCTGTTTTTT. This sequence encodes CASSTGLAGGPVNTGELFF.

The V and J genes are TRBV19 and TRBJ1-5; D ambiguous. In germline, CDR1 is LNHDA, CDR2 SQIVND (reference sequence). Trimming cost V 3 bases and J 1 base, with 10 bases left between them. The CDR3 sequence is 15 residues long. This CDR3 reads CASSILRESNQPQHF. The CDR3 DNA follows: TGTGCCAGTAGTATTCTCCGGGAGAGCAATCAGCCCCAGCATTTT.

CDR3 protein: CATSSSTGDKNIQYF. In DNA, the CDR3 is TGTGCCACCAGCAGTTCGACAGGGGACAAAAACATTCAGTACTTC. This chain uses TRBV15 with TRBJ2-4, with TRBD1 matching 8 bases. The CDR3 covers 15 residues. The trim removed 3 bases at V and 3 bases at J, leaving 4 bases unmatched. CDR1 and CDR2 from the germline V gene are LNHNV and YYDKDF (reference sequence).

This clone was seen only once. J is TRBJ2-2 and V is TRBV5-8; TRBD1 aligns across 7 bases. V shed 2 bases and J 0 bases; nucleotides not matched to a gene: 4. Germline CDR1 is SGHTS and CDR2 is YDEGEE. This CDR3 is 16 amino acids long. The CDR3 reads CASSFLGTANTGELFF. In DNA, the CDR3 is TGTGCCAGCAGCTTTTTAGGGACAGCGAACACCGGGGAGCTGTTTTTT.

V gene TRBV4-2 combines with J gene TRBJ2-1; 14 bases line up with TRBD2. The CDR3 runs to 15 residues. V was clipped by 5 bases and J by 8 bases; unmatched bases: 5. Germline V gene data show CDR1 as LGHNA and CDR2 as YNFKEQ. Here the CDR3 reads CASSYGTSGGYEQFF. DNA of the CDR3: TGTGCCAGCAGCTACGGGACTAGCGGGGGCTATGAGCAGTTCTTC.

V and J are TRBV2 and TRBJ1-2; 8 nucleotides agree with TRBD1. In germline, CDR1 is SNHLY, CDR2 FYNNEI. The ends lost 7 bases at V and 4 bases at J; junction bases unmatched: 8. The CDR3 runs to 14 residues. CDR3 residues: CASTISGGFYGYTF. In DNA form, the CDR3 reads TGTGCCAGCACCATATCAGGGGGCTTCTATGGCTACACCTTC.

The genes are TRBV6-5 and TRBJ2-1, with 9 bases identical to TRBD1. CDR1 and CDR2 from the germline V gene are MNHEY and SVGAGI. This CDR3 has 15 amino acids. The V and J ends lost 5 bases and 4 bases, in that order; junction bases with no gene match: 6. The CDR3 loop is CASSPDRGLYNEQFF. The CDR3 nucleotides read TGTGCCAGCAGTCCGGACAGGGGCCTATACAATGAGCAGTTCTTC.

The chain employs TRBV4-3 and TRBJ2-7, with 8 bases aligning to TRBD1. The V gene end was trimmed by 2 bases and the J gene end by 3 bases; junction bases not matched to a gene: 3. The CDR3 spans 14 residues. Germline CDR1 is LGHNA and CDR2 is YSLEER. This CDR3 is CASSQTGGLYEQYF. DNA for the CDR3: TGCGCCAGCAGCCAAACAGGGGGTCTCTACGAGCAGTACTTC.

The rearrangement uses TRBV2 and TRBJ2-3; 9 bases map to TRBD2. Germline-derived CDR1 and CDR2 are SNHLY and FYNNEI. Unmatched junction bases numbered 6, after V lost 6 bases and J lost 2 bases. CDR3 size: 15 residues. CDR3 in DNA: TGTGCCAGCAGCGCTAGCGGGGTCCCCACAGATACGCAGTATTTT. Protein: CASSASGVPTDTQYF.

The genes are TRBV11-2 and TRBJ1-5; D gene uncertain. Germline loops: CDR1 SGHAT, CDR2 FQNNGV. CDR3 length: 13 amino acids. The V gene lost 5 bases and the J gene lost 4 bases, with 9 bases spanning the gap. In DNA form, the CDR3 reads TGTGCCAGCAGCCCGGAGTTTAATCAGCCCCAGCATTTT. The encoded protein is CASSPEFNQPQHF.

This sequence joins TRBV18 and TRBJ1-1; D is ambiguous. V lost 6 bases, J lost 6 bases, and 5 bases lay in between. CDR3 size: 10 residues. The V gene's germline CDR1 is KGHSH and CDR2 LQKENI. The CDR3 region is CASSVSEAFF. Here the CDR3 DNA reads TGTGCCAGCTCCGTCTCTGAAGCTTTCTTT. Combining the CDR3 with reference TRBV18 and TRBJ1-1 gives the whole variable domain NAGVMQNPRHLVRRRGQEARLRCSPMKGHSHVYWYRQLPEEGLKFMVYLQKENIIDESGMPKERFSAEFPKEGPSILRIQQVVRGDSAAYFCASSVSEAFFGQGTRLTVV.